The clone carrying this T cell receptor beta chain was seen a handful of times. Its target is unknown. This sample was included in a study of cytomegalovirus exposure and HLA in healthy donors. Whole-study results and caveats: With high specificity and sensitivity, the classifier reportedly diagnosed cytomegalovirus status. Using a false discovery rate of 0.05, a later analysis showed that approximately 16,000 TCR beta sequences were associated with HLA alleles. In a later analysis, across HLA loci, associated TCR counts were highest for DRB1, lowest for HLA-C.

This CDR3 region has 16 residues. The trim removed 1 base at V and 9 bases at J, leaving 8 bases unmatched. The germline gives CDR1 MGHRA, CDR2 YSYEKL. Each donor's status was that of a healthy bone marrow donor. This PCR relied on a set of 60 Vbeta primers and 13 Jbeta primers. Clones were read by immunoSEQ multiplex PCR, and TCRdb kept only the in-frame ones, dropping some. The repertoire has 170,000 or so clones, around 83% of them found once; the top ten carry 1.6%. This chain connects TRBV4-1 to TRBJ2-1; 11 bases agree with TRBD2. This receptor was taken from a man between 50 and 59 years old in good health and CMV-seronegative. Specimen: PBMCs. The CDR3 nucleotides are TGCGCCAGCAGCCAAGGGGCTAGCGGGAGGATAGGTGAGCAGTTCTTC. Its translation: CASSQGASGRIGEQFF.